The rows below give T cell receptor beta chains drawn from one sample of a study of blood T cell repertoires in COVID-19. TCRdb's table, derived via immunoSEQ multiplex PCR, lists solely in-frame clones and lacks some. The data hold fewer than 200,000 clones, with 82% observed a single time. Sequences were obtained from PBMCs or T cells enriched from blood (not recorded which). All receptors derive from a man in his sixties who had recovered from COVID-19. Each CDR3 is given with its conserved first and last residue. A D gene is named only where the DNA matches it firmly. The listing skips clone size in some rows; elsewhere it reads once, few, many or a size class.

size: .; D: TRBD1; J: TRBJ1-5; V: TRBV30; length: 12; CDR3: CAWGTGDQPQHF; DNA: TGTGCCTGGGGGACAGGGGATCAGCCCCAGCATTTT
size: .; D: TRBD2; J: TRBJ2-2; V: TRBV9; length: 17; CDR3: CASSEPRLAGGTGELFF; DNA: TGTGCCAGCAGCGAGCCGCGACTAGCGGGGGGCACCGGGGAGCTGTTTTTT
size: few; D: TRBD1; J: TRBJ1-1; V: TRBV2; length: 12; CDR3: CASIRDRTEAFF; DNA: TGTGCCAGCATTAGGGACAGGACTGAAGCTTTCTTT
size: .; D: TRBD1; J: TRBJ2-7; V: TRBV11-1; length: 14; CDR3: CASSLRDRDYEQYF; DNA: TGTGCCAGCAGCTTACGAGACAGGGACTACGAGCAGTACTTC
size: few; D: .; J: TRBJ2-5; V: TRBV7-2; length: 14; CDR3: CASSSLAWQETQYF; DNA: TGTGCCAGCAGCTCCCTAGCGTGGCAAGAGACCCAGTACTTC
size: few; D: TRBD2; J: TRBJ2-5; V: TRBV13; length: 18; CDR3: CASSLGIWTSGSEETQYF; DNA: TGTGCCAGCAGCTTGGGGATTTGGACTAGCGGGAGTGAAGAGACCCAGTACTTC
size: .; D: TRBD2; J: TRBJ2-1; V: TRBV10-2; length: 16; CDR3: CASSDGGRAVNNEQFF; DNA: TGCGCCAGCAGTGATGGCGGGAGGGCAGTCAACAATGAGCAGTTCTTC
size: .; D: TRBD1; J: TRBJ1-2; V: TRBV30; length: 13; CDR3: CAWSVSTGGGYTF; DNA: TGTGCCTGGAGTGTGTCGACAGGGGGGGGCTACACCTTC
size: .; D: TRBD1; J: TRBJ2-5; V: TRBV30; length: 15; CDR3: CAWSPDMTGGETQYF; DNA: TGTGCCTGGAGTCCGGACATGACAGGGGGAGAGACCCAGTACTTC
size: few; D: .; J: TRBJ1-2; V: TRBV2; length: 14; CDR3: CASSEVAGGGGYTF; DNA: TGTGCCAGCAGTGAGGTCGCCGGCGGGGGTGGCTACACCTTC
size: .; D: TRBD1; J: TRBJ2-1; V: TRBV19; length: 15; CDR3: CASSTDRDSYNEQFF; DNA: TGTGCCAGTAGTACAGACAGGGACTCCTACAATGAGCAGTTCTTC
size: .; D: .; J: TRBJ1-1; V: TRBV7-6; length: 13; CDR3: CASSFGGDTEAFF; DNA: TGTGCCAGCAGCTTCGGGGGAGACACTGAAGCTTTCTTT
size: .; D: TRBD1; J: TRBJ2-3; V: TRBV3-1/TRBV3-2; length: 19; CDR3: CASSQDRPDRRQGVDTQYF; DNA: TGTGCCAGCAGCCAAGATAGGCCTGATAGGAGACAGGGCGTAGATACGCAGTATTTT